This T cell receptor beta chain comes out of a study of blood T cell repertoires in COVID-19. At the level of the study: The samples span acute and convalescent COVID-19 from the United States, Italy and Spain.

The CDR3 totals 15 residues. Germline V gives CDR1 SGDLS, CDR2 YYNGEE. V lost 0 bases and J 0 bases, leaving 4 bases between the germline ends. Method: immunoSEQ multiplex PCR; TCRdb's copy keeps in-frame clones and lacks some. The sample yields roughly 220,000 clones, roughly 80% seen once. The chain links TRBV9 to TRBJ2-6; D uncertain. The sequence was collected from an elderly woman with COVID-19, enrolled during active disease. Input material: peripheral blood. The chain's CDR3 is CASSVGSSGANVLTF. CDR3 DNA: TGTGCCAGCAGCGTAGGCAGCTCTGGGGCCAACGTCCTGACTTTC.